Sequencing of this T cell receptor beta chain was carried out in a study of blood T cell repertoires in COVID-19. The overall study: Sites across the United States, Italy and Spain contributed samples from acute and convalescent COVID-19. Sample material is recorded as cDNA or gDNA derived from T cells, B-cell-depleted T cells, or PBMCs.

Per the original data handling: Amplifying reference gene primers gave estimates of nucleated cell counts. Data came from immunoSEQ multiplex PCR; TCRdb stores just in-frame clones and leaves some out. V and J calls and clone size are given by that table; D and trimming were obtained from the DNA. The sample contains fewer than 60,000 clones, about four fifths of which appear only once. Germline-derived CDR1 and CDR2 are SGHDN and FVKESK. V lost 4 bases, J lost 5 bases, and 9 bases lay in between. CDR3 length: 12 residues. This clone was observed a single time. V usage is TRBV14 and J usage is TRBJ2-7; perhaps TRBD2 as D (5 bases). Source material: peripheral blood. This receptor was identified in a man between 65 and 85 years old with active COVID-19. Here the CDR3 DNA reads TGTGCCAGCAGCCGTTCGGGGAACGAGCAGTACTTC. This gives the protein CASSRSGNEQYF. Variable domain in full (rest from reference TRBV14 and TRBJ2-7): EAGVTQFPSHSVIEKGQTVTLRCDPISGHDNLYWYRRVMGKEIKFLLHFVKESKQDESGMPNNRFLAERTGGTYSTLKVQPAELEDSGVYFCASSRSGNEQYFGPGTRLTVT.